Below, 29 T cell receptor beta chains from the same sample are listed, as sequenced in a study of T-cell reconstitution after alpha-beta-depleted transplantation in children. Preparation of the TCRbeta library used unique molecular identifiers. A single record per CDR3 protein comes from TCRdb applying MiXCR to the PCR reads. The data hold roughly 120,000 distinct CDR3 sequences, with about a tenth observed a single time. The material sequenced was PBMCs from the stem cell graft donor, taken from the stem cell graft. These receptor sequences come from a human donor who donated a stem cell graft to a child with acute lymphoblastic leukemia.

At least ten counts were recorded for this clonotype. The chain links TRBV7-9 to TRBJ1-4, with D possibly TRBD1 on 5 matching bases. From germline, CDR1 is SEHNR and CDR2 FQNEAQ (reference sequence). The CDR3 spans 15 residues. Trimming left V 3 bases short and J 2 bases short, with 10 bases between. The CDR3 bases are TGTGCCAGCAGCTTTGGGGGGGTCACTAATGAAAAACTGTTTTTT. It codes for CASSFGGVTNEKLFF.

This clonotype was recorded many times. This chain uses TRBV27 with TRBJ1-5; D perhaps matches TRBD1 (5 bases). V was cut by 5 bases and J by 0 bases, with 8 bases left in between. The CDR3 runs to 14 residues. The germline gives CDR1 MNHEY, CDR2 SMNVEV (reference sequence). The DNA for the CDR3 is TGTGCCAGCAGTGGGGGGAGTAGCAATCAGCCCCAGCATTTT. Translation gives CASSGGSSNQPQHF.

At least ten counts were recorded for this clonotype. V usage is TRBV28 and J usage is TRBJ2-4; 12 bases map to TRBD2. This CDR3 region has 18 residues. The junction had 17 bases not matched to a gene; V was cut back by 5 bases and J by 9 bases. Germline CDR1 reads MDHEN; CDR2 reads SYDVKM. CDR3 coding DNA: TGTGCCAGCAGTAATCCGGGACTAGCGGGTGCGGGGTTGGGCATTCAGTACTTC. It codes for CASSNPGLAGAGLGIQYF.

This clonotype occurred many times. The gene calls are TRBV2 and TRBJ1-5, with 8 nucleotides matching TRBD1. This CDR3 is 16 amino acids long. The V gene's germline CDR1 is SNHLY and CDR2 FYNNEI. V trimming: 8 bases; J trimming: 7 bases; junction bases outside the gene matches: 16. The CDR3 bases are TGTGCCAGCGACGCTGCCGGGACAGGCGTCCAACAGCCCCAGCATTTT. It codes for CASDAAGTGVQQPQHF.

This clonotype was detected many times. The chain combines TRBV5-1 with TRBJ2-7, with D perhaps given as TRBD1 or TRBD2 (7 bases each). The CDR3 runs 14 residues. Germline CDR1 and CDR2: SGHRS and YFSETQ. Trimming took 0 bases from V and 5 from J, leaving 12 bases between them. CDR3 protein: CASSLDQGGDEQYF. In DNA, the CDR3 is TGCGCCAGCAGCTTGGATCAGGGGGGGGACGAGCAGTACTTC.

This clonotype came up many times. This chain joins TRBV20-1 and TRBJ2-1; the match to TRBD1 covers 12 bases. CDR1 and CDR2 from the germline V gene are DFQATT and SNEGSKA (reference sequence). The CDR3 spans 17 residues. J gave up 5 bases and V 0 bases, and 8 bases lay outside the gene matches. CDR3 amino acids: CSARERRDRGLDNEQFF. CDR3 nucleotide sequence: TGCAGTGCTAGAGAGAGAAGGGACAGGGGGCTTGACAATGAGCAGTTCTTC.

This clonotype occurred many times. The chain carries TRBV9 and TRBJ1-2; 10 nucleotides agree with TRBD1. CDR1 and CDR2 (germline): SGDLS, YYNGEE. V shed 7 bases and J 2 bases; nucleotides not matched to a gene: 2. The CDR3 contains 13 residues. The CDR3 here is CASRGQGNYGYTF. CDR3 nucleotides: TGTGCCAGCCGGGGACAGGGGAACTATGGCTACACCTTC.

This clonotype was counted ten times or more. This chain links TRBV20-1 with TRBJ1-2; tentative D call: TRBD1 (5 bases). Germline-derived CDR1 and CDR2 are DFQATT and SNEGSKA (reference sequence). V shed 1 base and J shed 8 bases, with 14 bases lying between them. CDR3 size: 13 residues. CDR3 DNA sequence: TGCAGTGCTAGAGCCTATTCAGGGTCCGGCTACACCTTC. Protein product: CSARAYSGSGYTF.

This rearrangement joins TRBV6-6 to TRBJ2-3, with D hard to call. The germline CDR1 and CDR2 sequences are MNHNY and SVGAGI (reference sequence). This CDR3 region has 13 residues. V lost 6 bases to trimming and J lost 4 bases, with 11 bases between them. CDR3 loop: CASRWVASDTQYF. Written as DNA, the CDR3 is TGTGCCAGCAGATGGGTGGCGTCAGATACGCAGTATTTT.

In its sample, this clonotype was seen many times. This rearrangement joins TRBV9 to TRBJ2-1; 9 positions match TRBD2. J was trimmed by 9 bases and V by 4 bases; bases with no gene match: 8. The CDR3 loop spans 14 amino acids. The germline CDR1 and CDR2 sequences are SGDLS and YYNGEE. CDR3 protein: CASSRTSAGGEQFF. The CDR3, as DNA: TGTGCCAGCAGCAGGACTAGCGCGGGGGGTGAGCAGTTCTTC.

This clonotype has ten or more counts. The chain carries TRBV7-2 and TRBJ2-7; D perhaps matches TRBD1 (5 bases). The length of the CDR3 is 12 residues. V was pared by 5 bases and J by 5 bases, with 10 bases between. Germline-derived CDR1 and CDR2 are SGHTA and FQGNSA. CDR3 protein: CASSPGLHEQYF. The CDR3, as DNA: TGTGCCAGCAGCCCAGGGCTCCACGAGCAGTACTTC.

This clonotype appeared a single time. This chain links TRBV19 with TRBJ2-1; 9 bases agree with TRBD1. J lost 2 bases, V lost 3 bases, and 2 bases had no gene match. The CDR3 has 15 amino acids. Germline V gene data show CDR1 as LNHDA and CDR2 as SQIVND (reference sequence). The CDR3 here is CASSIGTGPYNEQFF. Written as DNA, the CDR3 is TGTGCCAGTAGTATCGGGACAGGGCCCTACAATGAGCAGTTCTTC.

The chain couples TRBV7-2 to TRBJ2-2; TRBD2 aligns across 7 bases. Germline CDR1 SGHTA, CDR2 FQGNSA. V lost 5 bases and J lost 5; bases outside the gene matches: 5. The CDR3 totals 14 residues. The DNA for the CDR3 is TGTGCCAGCAGCCCCCGGCGGGAGACCGGGGAGCTGTTTTTT. This gives the protein CASSPRRETGELFF.

This clonotype occurred many times. The chain has TRBV20-1 and TRBJ2-5; D might be TRBD2 (6 bases). Germline V gives CDR1 DFQATT, CDR2 SNEGSKA (reference sequence). The CDR3 contains 14 residues. V gave up 3 bases and J gave up 5 bases, with 16 bases separating them. The CDR3 nucleotides are TGCAGTGCTAGCCGGCGGGGCCTCGGGGAGACCCAGTACTTC. It translates to CSASRRGLGETQYF.

This clonotype was counted many times. The genes are TRBV6-5 and TRBJ2-7; D not resolved. The CDR3 is 11 residues long. The V end lost 7 bases, the J end lost 6 bases, and 10 bases lay between the germline ends. Germline V gene data show CDR1 as MNHEY and CDR2 as SVGAGI. In DNA, the CDR3 is TGTGCCAGCATACCCCCACGCGAGCAGTACTTC. It encodes CASIPPREQYF.

There are many counts of this clonotype. The chain uses TRBV29-1 and TRBJ1-6; D remains unclear. The CDR3 is made up of 12 amino acids. Per germline, CDR1 SQVTM and CDR2 ANQGSEA. V was cut by 6 bases and J by 6 bases, with 9 bases left in between. The DNA for the CDR3 is TGCAGCGTCCTAGACGGTAATTCACCCCTCCACTTT. It is translated as CSVLDGNSPLHF.

Of note for this clonotype: This may come from a read error, since a much larger clone is one base off. This chain links TRBV12-3 or TRBV12-4 with TRBJ2-1; tentatively, D is TRBD2 (6 bases). The CDR3 consists of 16 residues. For the CDR3, the DNA is TGTGCCAGCAGCCTCCTGAGCGGGTGGGCCTACCATGAGCAGTTCTTC. Translating gives CASSLLSGWAYHEQFF.

This clonotype occurred many times. This chain links TRBV3-1 with TRBJ2-2; D may be TRBD2 (5 bases). The germline V gene has CDR1 LGHDT and CDR2 YNNKEL (reference sequence). V was trimmed by 3 bases and J by 3 bases, leaving 14 bases between them. The CDR3 consists of 16 residues. In DNA, the CDR3 is TGTGCCAGCAGCCATCAAGGGCGGGCCTACACCGGGGAGCTGTTTTTT. Translated, it gives CASSHQGRAYTGELFF.

This clonotype was seen ten or more times. The chain combines TRBV29-1 with TRBJ2-1; D assignment may be TRBD1 or TRBD2 (5 bases each). Germline V gene data show CDR1 as SQVTM and CDR2 as ANQGSEA. The CDR3 extends over 15 amino acids. V was shortened by 5 bases and J by 2 bases, with 16 bases between the two germline ends. The CDR3 DNA sequence: TGCAGCGTTATAGGTCGGGACCAGGCCTACAATGAGCAGTTCTTC. As protein: CSVIGRDQAYNEQFF.

This clonotype was picked up many times. The chain uses TRBV7-9 and TRBJ1-6; TRBD1 is a possible D gene (6 bases). Germline CDR1 reads SEHNR; CDR2 reads FQNEAQ (reference sequence). CDR3 length: 17 residues. Trimming left V 2 bases short and J 4 bases short, with 15 bases between. DNA of the CDR3: TGTGCCAGCAGCTTATCCAGGGGTGAAGAGTATAATTCACCCCTCCACTTT. Translation gives CASSLSRGEEYNSPLHF.

V usage is TRBV5-8 and J usage is TRBJ2-6, with D unclear. The germline V and J ends were trimmed by 2 bases and 0 bases, with 6 bases remaining between them. CDR1 and CDR2 from the germline V gene are SGHTS and YDEGEE. The CDR3 contains 15 residues. CDR3 protein: CASSFRNSGANVLTF. In DNA, the CDR3 is TGTGCCAGCAGCTTTAGGAACTCTGGGGCCAACGTCCTGACTTTC.

V and J are TRBV12-3 or TRBV12-4 and TRBJ2-1, with TRBD1 identical over 9 bases. This CDR3 spans 19 amino acids. With 5 bases clipped from V and 2 bases from J, the junction kept 16 bases outside the gene matches. The CDR3 sequence is CASSPHPGQGRPTYNEQFF. CDR3 in DNA: TGTGCCAGCAGTCCGCACCCGGGACAGGGAAGGCCTACCTACAATGAGCAGTTCTTC.

This clonotype showed up many times. The V gene is TRBV27, the J gene TRBJ2-3, with 7 bases fitting TRBD2. CDR3 length equals 10 residues. Germline CDR1 and CDR2: MNHEY and SMNVEV (reference sequence). The V gene end was trimmed by 8 bases and the J gene end by 14 bases; junction bases not matched to a gene: 7. CDR3: CASSGGSMYF. CDR3 nucleotide sequence: TGTGCCAGCTCGGGCGGGAGTATGTATTTT.

Many counts were recorded for this clonotype. This rearrangement joins TRBV3-1 to TRBJ2-5, with D perhaps TRBD2 (7 bases). V gave up 4 bases and J gave up 5 bases, with 20 bases separating them. The CDR3 has 16 amino acids. Germline V gene data show CDR1 as LGHDT and CDR2 as YNNKEL (reference sequence). For the CDR3, the DNA is TGTGCCAGCAGCCCCGGGGGGACAAGGAGGATGGAGACCCAGTACTTC. Encoded protein: CASSPGGTRRMETQYF.

In its sample, this clonotype was seen many times. The chain is built from TRBV20-1 and TRBJ2-1, with 12 bases lining up with TRBD2. The CDR3 runs to 13 residues. With V trimmed by 5 bases and J by 6 bases, 2 bases remained unmatched. Germline CDR1 reads DFQATT; CDR2 reads SNEGSKA (reference sequence). This CDR3 is CSAGLAGTNEQFF. Written as DNA, the CDR3 is TGCAGTGCTGGACTAGCGGGGACCAATGAGCAGTTCTTC.

CDR3 sequence: CSSGRAAGSYEQYF. The CDR3 DNA follows: TGCAGTTCCGGCCGGGCAGCAGGCTCCTACGAGCAGTACTTC. The chain is built from TRBV20-1 and TRBJ2-7; no clear D gene. Germline assignment: CDR1 DFQATT and CDR2 SNEGSKA (reference sequence). The CDR3 length is 14 residues. Trimming stripped 8 bases from V and 0 bases from J, with 17 bases between.

This clonotype was found many times. The chain recombines TRBV20-1 with TRBJ2-3; TRBD2 aligns across 12 bases. The CDR3 totals 15 residues. V shed 6 bases, J shed 3 bases, and the junction held 7 bases outside the gene matches. Germline V gene data show CDR1 as DFQATT and CDR2 as SNEGSKA (reference sequence). CDR3 in amino acids: CSAPNLAGGTDTQYF. DNA for the CDR3: TGCAGTGCCCCCAATCTAGCGGGGGGGACAGATACGCAGTATTTT.

This clonotype was found many times. The chain has TRBV27 and TRBJ2-1, with 8 bases that match TRBD1. There are 13 residues in the CDR3. V lost 7 bases, J lost 3 bases, and 2 bases stayed unmatched. CDR1 and CDR2 (germline): MNHEY, SMNVEV (reference sequence). The chain's CDR3 is CASTGGGYNEQFF. The CDR3 DNA reads as TGTGCCAGCACAGGGGGCGGCTACAATGAGCAGTTCTTC.

This clonotype was observed at least ten times. The CDR3: CASSSGTATNYGYTF. The CDR3 coding sequence is TGTGCCAGTAGCTCTGGGACAGCCACTAACTATGGCTACACCTTC. This chain links TRBV19 with TRBJ1-2, with 7 positions matching TRBD1. The germline CDR1 and CDR2 sequences are LNHDA and SQIVND (reference sequence). The CDR3 extends over 15 amino acids. V dropped 6 bases and J dropped 0; count of bases not matched to a gene: 7.